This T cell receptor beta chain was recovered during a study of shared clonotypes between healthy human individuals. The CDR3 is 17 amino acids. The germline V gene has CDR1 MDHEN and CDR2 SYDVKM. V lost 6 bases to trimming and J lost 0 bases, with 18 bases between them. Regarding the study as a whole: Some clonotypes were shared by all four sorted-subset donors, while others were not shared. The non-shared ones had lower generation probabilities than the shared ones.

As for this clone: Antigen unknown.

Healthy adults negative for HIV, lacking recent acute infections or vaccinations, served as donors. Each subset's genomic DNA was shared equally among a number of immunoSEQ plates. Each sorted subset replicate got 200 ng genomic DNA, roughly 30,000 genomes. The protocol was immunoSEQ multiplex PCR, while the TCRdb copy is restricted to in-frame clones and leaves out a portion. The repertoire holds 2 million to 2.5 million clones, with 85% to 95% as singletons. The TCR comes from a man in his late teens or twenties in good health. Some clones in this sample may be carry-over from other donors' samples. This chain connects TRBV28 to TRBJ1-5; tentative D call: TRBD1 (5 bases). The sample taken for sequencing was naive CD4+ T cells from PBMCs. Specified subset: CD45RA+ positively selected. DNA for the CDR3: TGTGCCAGCAGGACGGACTGGAGGGGATATAGCAATCAGCCCCAGCATTTT. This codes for CASRTDWRGYSNQPQHF.